The rows below give T cell receptor beta chains drawn from one sample of a study of T cell responses to AZD1222 COVID-19 vaccine. TCRdb's table, derived via immunoSEQ multiplex PCR, lists solely in-frame clones and lacks some. The sample contains over 75,000 clones, around 89% of which appear only once. The sample consisted of peripheral blood, taken 28 days after the second AZD1222 dose. These receptors came from an adult who received the AZD1222 COVID-19 vaccine. The CDR3 runs from the conserved cysteine through the conserved F or W. The order of the fields is J gene, clone size, V gene, D gene, CDR3 protein, CDR3 DNA. A D gene is named only where the DNA matches it firmly. Where a row states a size, it is once, few, many or the class of an expanded clone; other rows omit it.

j_gene: TRBJ2-7; abundance: NA; v_gene: TRBV5-6; d_gene: NA; CDR3aa: CASSLVLGLNEQYF; CDR3nt: TGTGCCAGCAGCTTGGTGTTAGGGCTCAACGAGCAGTACTTC
j_gene: TRBJ1-3; abundance: NA; v_gene: TRBV6-6; d_gene: NA; CDR3aa: CASSYSARVNTIYF; CDR3nt: TGTGCCAGCAGTTACTCCGCTCGTGTAAACACCATATATTTT
j_gene: TRBJ1-3; abundance: NA; v_gene: TRBV10-3; d_gene: NA; CDR3aa: CAISESRNTIYF; CDR3nt: TGTGCCATCAGTGAGTCTAGAAACACCATATATTTT
j_gene: TRBJ1-2; abundance: NA; v_gene: TRBV29-1; d_gene: TRBD1; CDR3aa: CSVRTGQGYTF; CDR3nt: TGCAGCGTTCGGACAGGACAGGGCTACACCTTC
j_gene: TRBJ2-3; abundance: NA; v_gene: TRBV6-4; d_gene: TRBD2; CDR3aa: CASSDSAAGGTDTQYF; CDR3nt: TGTGCCAGCAGTGACTCAGCAGCGGGGGGAACAGATACGCAGTATTTT
j_gene: TRBJ2-1; abundance: NA; v_gene: TRBV9; d_gene: TRBD2; CDR3aa: CASSVDGLAGSNEQFF; CDR3nt: TGTGCCAGCAGCGTAGACGGACTAGCGGGGTCCAATGAGCAGTTCTTC
j_gene: TRBJ2-3; abundance: NA; v_gene: TRBV10-3; d_gene: NA; CDR3aa: CAISDSSGTDTQYF; CDR3nt: TGTGCCATCAGTGATTCAAGCGGCACAGATACGCAGTATTTT
j_gene: TRBJ1-1; abundance: once; v_gene: TRBV21-1; d_gene: NA; CDR3aa: CASSKPRGNTEAFF; CDR3nt: TGTGCCAGCAGCAAACCCAGGGGGAACACTGAAGCTTTCTTT
j_gene: TRBJ1-5; abundance: NA; v_gene: TRBV2; d_gene: NA; CDR3aa: CASGEQGRDQPQHF; CDR3nt: TGTGCCAGCGGGGAGCAGGGGAGGGATCAGCCCCAGCATTTT
j_gene: TRBJ2-7; abundance: NA; v_gene: TRBV10-3; d_gene: NA; CDR3aa: CAITPEAFGEQYF; CDR3nt: TGTGCCATCACACCAGAGGCGTTTGGCGAGCAGTACTTC
j_gene: TRBJ2-2; abundance: NA; v_gene: TRBV18; d_gene: NA; CDR3aa: CASSRFESTGELFF; CDR3nt: TGTGCCAGCTCACGGTTTGAATCCACCGGGGAGCTGTTTTTT
j_gene: TRBJ1-5; abundance: NA; v_gene: TRBV2; d_gene: TRBD1; CDR3aa: CASSRNSRQGRNQPQHF; CDR3nt: TGTGCCAGCAGCAGAAATAGTCGACAGGGTAGGAATCAGCCCCAGCATTTT
j_gene: TRBJ1-5; abundance: NA; v_gene: TRBV6-5; d_gene: NA; CDR3aa: CASSYRRESNQPQHF; CDR3nt: TGTGCCAGCAGTTACCGGAGAGAAAGCAATCAGCCCCAGCATTTT
j_gene: TRBJ1-1; abundance: NA; v_gene: TRBV5-5; d_gene: NA; CDR3aa: CASSLVAEAFF; CDR3nt: TGTGCCAGCAGCTTGGTCGCTGAAGCTTTCTTT
j_gene: TRBJ2-1; abundance: NA; v_gene: TRBV18; d_gene: NA; CDR3aa: CASRRTTLNNEQFF; CDR3nt: TGTGCCAGCAGGCGGACTACCCTGAACAATGAGCAGTTCTTC
j_gene: TRBJ1-1; abundance: NA; v_gene: TRBV7-3; d_gene: NA; CDR3aa: CASSESQGGTEAFF; CDR3nt: TGTGCCAGCAGCGAATCACAGGGAGGCACTGAAGCTTTCTTT
j_gene: TRBJ2-6; abundance: NA; v_gene: TRBV7-9; d_gene: TRBD1; CDR3aa: CASSLGTGGLSGANVLTF; CDR3nt: TGTGCCAGCAGCTTAGGGACAGGGGGCCTCTCTGGGGCCAACGTCCTGACTTTC
j_gene: TRBJ2-3; abundance: NA; v_gene: TRBV10-2; d_gene: NA; CDR3aa: CASSVADTQYF; CDR3nt: TGCGCCAGCAGTGTCGCAGATACGCAGTATTTT
j_gene: TRBJ2-3; abundance: NA; v_gene: TRBV7-8; d_gene: TRBD1; CDR3aa: CASSLAVSVDRGRRDTQYF; CDR3nt: TGTGCCAGCAGCTTAGCGGTATCCGTGGACAGGGGGCGCAGAGATACGCAGTATTTT
j_gene: TRBJ1-3; abundance: NA; v_gene: TRBV6-5; d_gene: NA; CDR3aa: CASRRDAGNTIYF; CDR3nt: TGTGCCAGCAGACGGGACGCTGGAAACACCATATATTTT
j_gene: TRBJ2-5; abundance: NA; v_gene: TRBV9; d_gene: TRBD2; CDR3aa: CASSPGGLAGETQYF; CDR3nt: TGTGCCAGCAGCCCCGGCGGGCTAGCGGGGGAGACCCAGTACTTC
j_gene: TRBJ1-1; abundance: once; v_gene: TRBV11-2; d_gene: NA; CDR3aa: CASSLGALNTEAFF; CDR3nt: TGTGCCAGCAGCTTAGGGGCTCTGAACACTGAAGCTTTCTTT
j_gene: TRBJ1-1; abundance: once; v_gene: TRBV5-4; d_gene: NA; CDR3aa: CASSLDREAEAFF; CDR3nt: TGTGCCAGCAGCTTGGACAGGGAAGCTGAAGCTTTCTTT
j_gene: TRBJ1-1; abundance: NA; v_gene: TRBV18; d_gene: NA; CDR3aa: CASSQDSGNTEAFF; CDR3nt: TGTGCCAGCTCACAGGACTCAGGGAACACTGAAGCTTTCTTT
j_gene: TRBJ2-2; abundance: NA; v_gene: TRBV7-9; d_gene: TRBD1; CDR3aa: CASSFPGQGESGELFF; CDR3nt: TGTGCCAGCAGTTTCCCGGGACAGGGGGAGTCCGGGGAGCTGTTTTTT
j_gene: TRBJ1-4; abundance: NA; v_gene: TRBV7-9; d_gene: NA; CDR3aa: CASSFRQSNEKLFF; CDR3nt: TGTGCCAGCAGCTTTCGCCAGTCCAATGAAAAACTGTTTTTT
j_gene: TRBJ1-1; abundance: NA; v_gene: TRBV4-1; d_gene: NA; CDR3aa: CASSQDHTRRAEAFF; CDR3nt: TGCGCCAGCAGCCAAGACCACACCCGGAGGGCTGAAGCTTTCTTT